The entry that follows covers one T cell receptor beta chain sequence. What antigen it recognizes has not been identified. No much larger clonotype is one base removed from it; base qualities were not supplied. These data belong to a study of shared clonotypes between healthy human individuals (dated by TCRdb to 2019 to 2021). About the full investigation: The cohort comprised two women and three men aged 18 to 49 years. Per donor, three plates each were used for CD4 naive and CD4 memory, two for CD8 naive, and one for CD8 memory. To estimate repertoire size and how much clonotype sharing occurs between individuals, the study deeply sequenced the blood TCR repertoires of 4 to 6 healthy adults. Different laboratories and diverse techniques were used to prepare libraries and sequence TCR repertoires, to increase sequencing depth and limit assay-specific biases. Leukapheresis yielded between about 0.8 and 8.9 billion PBMCs per donor.

The study at large found these results: Naive subsets generally had larger estimated clonotype richness than memory subsets. Rarefaction of sorted-subset datasets indicated incomplete sequencing despite the large sequencing depth. Sampling was limited to blood, and TCR repertoires in tissue likely differ from TCR repertoires in blood. Because the study included a small number of donors, the genetic and exposure-history diversity represented was limited. When a handful of donors were compared, the shared fraction of clonotypes was roughly 4.8% for naive CD4, around 3.6% for naive CD8, 2% to 2.5% for memory CD4, and less than 0.5% for memory CD8. Based on pairwise subsampling, the degree of clonotype sharing among donors was expected to be affected by sequencing depth. Compared with non-shared clonotypes, clonotypes shared by all four sorted-subset donors had higher generation probabilities.

CD8 naive samples were CD45RO-negative cells positively selected for CCR7, giving a CD45RA+CCR7+ population that excluded TemRA cells. Donors were healthy HIV-negative adults with no recently reported acute infections or vaccinations. Every donor was a Caucasian adult living in Nashville, Tennessee, USA. After blood collection by leukapheresis, PBMCs were isolated using Ficoll-Histopaque density gradient centrifugation and then cryopreserved in the vapor phase of liquid nitrogen. Analytical flow cytometry was used to check the purity and quantity of each magnetically sorted T cell population. Genomic DNA was isolated from each sorted fraction and quantified by UV absorbance on a Nanodrop 2000c. Using the deep immunoSEQ assay, multiplex PCR amplified TCR CDR3 regions from genomic DNA. Extracted genomic DNA from each cell subset was spread evenly across all wells of several immunoSEQ 96-well plates, with each plate serving as a replicate. For sorted subsets, 150 to 250 ng of genomic DNA, equivalent to around 30,000 T cell genomes, went into each replicate PCR. Purified libraries were measured with a Qubit 3.0 fluorometer, size-checked on a Bioanalyzer 2100, and measured again with the KAPA Library Quantification kit. A separate single-read 150-cycle Illumina NextSeq 550 flow cell was used to sequence each immunoSEQ 96-well plate. The published analysis was carried out like this. Because the immunoSEQ output included only junctional sequences and no quality scores, the filtering could not be the same as the filtering used for full-length reads. To assign V/J genes and CDR3, sequences were annotated against IMGT germline references using PyIR, a Python wrapper for IgBLAST v1.9. Reads were filtered out if the reads had weak V/J assignments (E-value above 1e-6), no CDR3, stop codons, out-of-frame junctions, or ambiguous translated residues. V3J clonotypes were defined as sequences sharing the same inferred V gene, J gene, and CDR3 amino acid sequence. Percentage overlap between repertoires was computed as shared unique clonotypes divided by the size of the smaller repertoire. Three approaches were used to assess repertoire richness: RTK rarefaction, the Chao1 estimator, and Recon v2.1 estimates of unobserved clonotypes. For all TCRbeta clonotypes obtained by the gDNA method from several donors, generation probabilities were computed with OLGA. As stored in TCRdb, this immuneACCESS dataset retains in-frame rearrangements with V and J assigned. A fraction of the clones does not appear; measured against another copy, unresolved V genes explain less than half of the discrepancy, and the remainder lacks a known reason. The V and J calls and the clone size are those of that table, but D and trimming were determined from the DNA. A total of some 740,000 clones appear in this sample, about 91% of them only once. The biggest ten clones account for approximately 25% of the sample.

This sequence originates from a young man in good health. Sequencing input: naive CD8+ T cells sorted from blood. The sample's cell subset or site label, in plain terms: CD45RA+CCR7+.

Read as DNA, the sequence is TGTGCCAGCAGCGTAGCAGGACAGGGGTGGAACGAGCAGTACTTC. Its protein is CASSVAGQGWNEQYF. The chain uses TRBV9 and TRBJ2-7; TRBD1 agrees with 9 junctional bases. CDR1 and CDR2, per the germline V gene, are SGDLS and YYNGEE. The CDR3 covers 15 residues, taking in both the cysteine and the phenylalanine. Of the read, only the CDR3 DNA is kept; its 45 bases are in frame from base 1. From V the trimming removes 0 bases and from J it removes 5 bases, while the gene matches leave 6 bases of the junction unaccounted for.